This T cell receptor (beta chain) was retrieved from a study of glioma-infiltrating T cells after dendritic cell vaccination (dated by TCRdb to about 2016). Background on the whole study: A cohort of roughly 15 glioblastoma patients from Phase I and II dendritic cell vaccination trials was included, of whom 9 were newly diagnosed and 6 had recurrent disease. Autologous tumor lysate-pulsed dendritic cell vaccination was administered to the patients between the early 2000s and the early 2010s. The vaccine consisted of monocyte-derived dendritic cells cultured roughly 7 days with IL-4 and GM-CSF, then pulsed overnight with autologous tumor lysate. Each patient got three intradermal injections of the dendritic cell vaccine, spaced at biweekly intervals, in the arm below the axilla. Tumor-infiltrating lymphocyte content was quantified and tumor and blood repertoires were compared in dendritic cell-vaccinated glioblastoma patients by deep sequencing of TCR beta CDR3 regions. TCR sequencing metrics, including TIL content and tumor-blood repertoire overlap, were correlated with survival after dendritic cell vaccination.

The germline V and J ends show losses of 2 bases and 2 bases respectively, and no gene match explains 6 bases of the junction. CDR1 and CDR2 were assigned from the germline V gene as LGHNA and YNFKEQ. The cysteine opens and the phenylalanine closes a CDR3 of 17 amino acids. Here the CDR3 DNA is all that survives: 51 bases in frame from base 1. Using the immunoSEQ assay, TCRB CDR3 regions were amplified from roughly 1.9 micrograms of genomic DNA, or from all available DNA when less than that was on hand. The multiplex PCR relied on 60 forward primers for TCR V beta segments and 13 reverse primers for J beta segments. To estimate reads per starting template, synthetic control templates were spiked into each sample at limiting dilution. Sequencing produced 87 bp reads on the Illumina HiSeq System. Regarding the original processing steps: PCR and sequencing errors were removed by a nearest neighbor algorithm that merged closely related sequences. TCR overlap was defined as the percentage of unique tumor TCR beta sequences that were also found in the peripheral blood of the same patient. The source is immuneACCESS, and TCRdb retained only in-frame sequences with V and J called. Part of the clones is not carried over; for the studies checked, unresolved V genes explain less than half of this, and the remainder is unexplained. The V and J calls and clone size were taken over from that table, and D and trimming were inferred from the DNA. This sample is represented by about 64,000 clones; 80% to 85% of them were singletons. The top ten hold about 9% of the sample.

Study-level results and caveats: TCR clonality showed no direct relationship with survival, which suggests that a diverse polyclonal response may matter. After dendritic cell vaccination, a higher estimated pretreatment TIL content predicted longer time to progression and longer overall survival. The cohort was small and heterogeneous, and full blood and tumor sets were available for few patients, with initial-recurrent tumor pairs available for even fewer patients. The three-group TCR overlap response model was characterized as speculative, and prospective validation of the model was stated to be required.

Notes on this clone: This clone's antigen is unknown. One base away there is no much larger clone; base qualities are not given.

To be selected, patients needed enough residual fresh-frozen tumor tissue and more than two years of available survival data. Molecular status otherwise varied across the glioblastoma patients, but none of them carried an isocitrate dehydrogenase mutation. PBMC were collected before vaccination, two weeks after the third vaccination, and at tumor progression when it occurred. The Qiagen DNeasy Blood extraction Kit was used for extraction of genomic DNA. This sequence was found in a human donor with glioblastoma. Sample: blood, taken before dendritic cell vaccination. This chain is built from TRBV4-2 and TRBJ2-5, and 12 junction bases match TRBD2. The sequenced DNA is TGTGCCAGCAGCCAACCCGGACTAGCGGGACCTCAAGAGACCCAGTACTTC. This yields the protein CASSQPGLAGPQETQYF.